Listed here are 5 T cell receptor beta chains from one sample, sequenced in a study of T cell repertoires in aging, cancer and after chemotherapy. TCR beta rearrangements were amplified from peripheral blood genomic DNA. TRB rearrangements spanning V, D and J were amplified using mixed TRB-A/B primers. Each CDR3 protein gets one entry after TCRdb re-called the multiplex PCR reads with MiXCR. The data contain some 5,000 distinct CDR3 sequences, 20% to 25% of them seen just once; the ten biggest clones take up roughly 8.8%. Sequencing used blood. These receptor sequences come from a human donor in good health. The donor label of this sample is uncertain.

This clonotype qualifies as medium-sized. The rearrangement joins TRBV14 to TRBJ2-2; D is undetermined. Per germline, CDR1 SGHDN and CDR2 FVKESK. With 5 bases removed from V and 1 base from J, the gap between germline ends came to 11 bases. CDR3 length: 15 amino acids. The DNA of the CDR3 is TGTGCCAGCAGCTCCCGGAGCGTGAACACCGGGGAGCTGTTTTTT. Translating gives CASSSRSVNTGELFF.

CDR3 protein: CSARERTGNTGELFF. Written as DNA, the CDR3 is TGCAGTGCTAGAGAGAGGACGGGGAACACCGGGGAGCTGTTTTTT. The chain recombines TRBV20-1 with TRBJ2-2, with unresolved D. The V end lost 0 bases, the J end lost 1 base, and 9 bases lay between the germline ends. Germline lookup yields CDR1 DFQATT and CDR2 SNEGSKA (reference sequence). CDR3 length: 15 amino acids.

This clonotype was picked up many times. The genes are TRBV6-1 and TRBJ2-1, with 7 bases fitting TRBD2. Germline CDR1 MNHNS, CDR2 SASEGT. Unmatched junction bases numbered 22, after V lost 4 bases and J lost 7 bases. The CDR3 is 19 residues long. The CDR3 DNA reads as TGTGCCAGCAGTGTGGTTAGGGGTCGGAGCGGGGTATTTGGTAATGAGCAGTTCTTC. Its translation: CASSVVRGRSGVFGNEQFF.

This clonotype rates as medium-sized (0.01 to 0.1%). The gene calls are TRBV6-1 and TRBJ2-3; the match to TRBD2 covers 8 bases. The CDR3 has 14 residues. Germline V gene lookup returns CDR1 MNHNS and CDR2 SASEGT. Unmatched junction bases numbered 4, after V lost 4 bases and J lost 4 bases. CDR3 sequence (DNA): TGTGCCAGCAGTGTTGGGACTAGTGCAGATACGCAGTATTTT. Translation gives CASSVGTSADTQYF.

By proportion, this clonotype is medium-sized. J is TRBJ2-2 and V is TRBV29-1; TRBD2 matches at 7 bases. Germline CDR1 SQVTM, CDR2 ANQGSEA. V lost 3 bases and J lost 3; bases outside the gene matches: 1. This CDR3 region has 13 residues. The CDR3 region has the DNA TGCAGCGTTGATGGGGGGGACACCGGGGAGCTGTTTTTT. Translation gives CSVDGGDTGELFF.